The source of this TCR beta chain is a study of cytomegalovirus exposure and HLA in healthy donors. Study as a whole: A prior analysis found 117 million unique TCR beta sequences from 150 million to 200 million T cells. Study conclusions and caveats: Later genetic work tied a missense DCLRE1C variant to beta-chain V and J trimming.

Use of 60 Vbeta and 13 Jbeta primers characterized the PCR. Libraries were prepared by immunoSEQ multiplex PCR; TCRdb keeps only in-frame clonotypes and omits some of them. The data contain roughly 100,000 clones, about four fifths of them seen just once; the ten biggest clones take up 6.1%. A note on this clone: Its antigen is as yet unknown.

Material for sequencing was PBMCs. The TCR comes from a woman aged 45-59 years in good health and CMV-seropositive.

CDR3 sequence reads: CASISDRGPTEAFF. CDR3 coding DNA: TGTGCCAGCATCTCGGACAGGGGGCCCACTGAAGCTTTCTTT. This rearrangement joins TRBV2 to TRBJ1-1; 11 bases map to TRBD1. This CDR3 spans 14 amino acids. Looked up from germline, CDR1 is SNHLY and CDR2 is FYNNEI. V gave up 7 bases and J gave up 4 bases; unmatched junction bases: 5.